This T cell receptor (beta chain) was obtained from a study of T cells expressing NK-cell markers. On the study more broadly: The TCR beta repertoires were obtained from sorted CD3+CD56+NKG2C+, CD3+CD56+NKG2C- and CD3+CD56-NKG2C+ T cells. Findings of the study overall: Whether expanded NKG2C+ T cell clones were HCMV specific stayed uncertain. A few donors showed these clonotypes also leading the CD3+CD56-NKG2C+ fraction.

There are 15 residues in the CDR3. A 5'RACE template switching approach incorporating UMIs was used to make TCR beta cDNA. TCRdb derives one entry per CDR3 protein from the 5' RACE reads, leaving out DNA. Recorded here are 300,000 to 500,000 distinct CDR3 sequences; the top ten clones represent over 8.5%. As for this clonotype: Its specificity is unknown.

The V gene is TRBV21-1, the J gene TRBJ2-7; no DNA is available, so the TRBD2 call from TCRdb remains unchecked. TRBV21-1 constitutes a pseudogene. The specimen sequenced was blood T cells: a sorted CD56 or NKG2C T cell subset, CD4+ or CD8+ T cells, or bulk PBMC T cells (not recorded which). This clonotype was sampled from a woman in her forties or fifties in good health. The CDR3 loop is CASSKLTGGPYEQYF.